Listed below are T cell receptor beta chains from one sample, sequenced in a study of post-analysis software for immune sequencing data. Via MiXCR, TCRdb re-called the PCR reads, giving one row per CDR3 protein. This table holds approximately 160,000 distinct CDR3 sequences, about 30% found once. Material for sequencing was blood. These TCRs come from a girl between 10 and 17 years old with multiple sclerosis. Each CDR3 is given with its conserved first and last residue. D genes are given only for firm matches.

13,-,TRBJ1-1,TRBV5-1,CASSFGVVTEAFF
10,-,TRBJ2-7,TRBV29-1,CSVGTDEQYF
15,-,TRBJ1-1,TRBV18,CASSPHSPGPTEAFF
12,-,TRBJ1-2,TRBV25-1,CASRDNNYGYTF
12,-,TRBJ2-3,TRBV7-9,CASGFSTDTQYF
13,-,TRBJ1-1,TRBV5-6,CASSPPGGLEAFF
11,TRBD2,TRBJ2-1,TRBV14,CASSQRDYRFF
19,-,-,TRBV9,CASSVEDGGRAMGYNEQYF
12,TRBD2,TRBJ2-7,TRBV6-5,CASRLSGSTEYF
15,-,TRBJ2-7,TRBV28,CASRENRAPTYEQYF
13,-,TRBJ2-1,TRBV24-1,CAASDSPGEEQFF
16,TRBD2,TRBJ2-5,TRBV15,CATSSGTSGRKETQYF